This record looks at one T cell receptor beta chain sequence and its context. These data originate in a study of shared T cell receptors in the human thymus. The germline V gene has CDR1 SGHDN and CDR2 FVKESK. Trimming shortened V by 5 bases and J by 7 bases, and 14 bases separated the two germline ends. The CDR3 covers 13 residues. Sequenced by immunoSEQ multiplex PCR; TCRdb stores in-frame clones only, minus some. The table has just under 550,000 clones, about 84% seen once. This sample was also put to use in a study of human thymus T cells. That study adds: Resections obtained during corrective heart surgery supplied the thymus tissue.

This receptor was identified in a boy younger than two with a congenital heart defect. Sequencing was performed on thymocytes. The rearrangement links TRBV14 to TRBJ1-2, with D perhaps TRBD1 (6 bases). The CDR3 bases are TGTGCCAGCAGCGAAGGCCTAGGGGGTGGCTACACCTTC. Its protein product is CASSEGLGGGYTF.